A single sample is the source of the 13 T cell receptor beta chains below, sequenced in a study of shared clonotypes between healthy human individuals. This table comes from immunoSEQ multiplex PCR, and its TCRdb copy is limited to in-frame clones, with some not included. Of 200,000 to 250,000 clones listed, 60% to 80% were seen once; the top ten hold around 10%. Sequencing was done on a sample of memory CD4+ T cells sorted from blood. Subset of the sample: CD45RA-negative fraction. The receptors derive from a man aged 25 to 45 in good health.

This chain connects TRBV7-9 to TRBJ2-5, with 8 bases that match TRBD2. This CDR3 contains 14 residues. Germline-derived CDR1 and CDR2 are SEHNR and FQNEAQ (reference sequence). J gave up 2 bases and V 5 bases, and 4 bases lay outside the gene matches. The DNA of the CDR3 is TGTGCCAGCAGCCTTAGCGGGACGCAAGAGACCCAGTACTTC. As protein: CASSLSGTQETQYF.

This clone was seen only a few times. This chain links TRBV10-2 with TRBJ2-7; D is unclear. Per the germline V gene, CDR1 is WSHSY and CDR2 is SAAADI. V dropped 6 bases and J dropped 7 bases, with 10 bases sitting between them. This CDR3 region has 11 residues. The CDR3 reads CASRLSGEQYF. The CDR3, as DNA: TGCGCCAGCAGGCTTTCAGGAGAGCAGTACTTC.

The genes are TRBV7-9 and TRBJ1-4, with D possibly matching TRBD1 (6 bases). The germline V and J ends were trimmed by 7 bases and 7 bases, with 19 bases remaining between them. The CDR3 sequence is 15 residues long. The V gene's germline CDR1 is SEHNR and CDR2 FQNEAQ (reference sequence). The CDR3 here is CASTIRRGSGEKLFF. The CDR3 region has the DNA TGTGCCAGCACCATCAGGAGGGGGTCGGGTGAAAAACTGTTTTTT. The whole variable domain, remainder taken from reference TRBV7-9 and TRBJ1-4, is DTGVSQNPRHKITKRGQNVTFRCDPISEHNRLYWYRQTLGQGPEFLTYFQNEAQLEKSRLLSDRFSAERPKGSFSTLEIQRTEQGDSAMYLCASTIRRGSGEKLFFGSGTQLSVL.

The count of this clone is one. The CDR3 protein is CASSLAFLAEQETQYF. CDR3 bases: TGTGCCAGCAGCTTAGCGTTTCTAGCAGAACAGGAGACCCAGTACTTC. The J gene is TRBJ2-5, the V gene TRBV7-2, with D tentatively TRBD2 (5 bases). The CDR3 consists of 16 residues. The V and J ends lost 0 bases and 5 bases respectively, with 16 bases between them. Germline-derived CDR1 and CDR2 are SGHTA and FQGNSA.

This chain uses TRBV7-9 with TRBJ2-2, with unresolved D. This CDR3 is 14 amino acids long. The germline V gene encodes CDR1 SEHNR and CDR2 FQNEAQ (reference sequence). Trimming took 2 bases from V and 5 from J, leaving 9 bases between them. The CDR3 spells CASSLFSRTGELFF. The CDR3, as DNA: TGTGCCAGCAGCTTATTCTCGAGGACCGGGGAGCTGTTTTTT.

The chain couples TRBV18 to TRBJ1-1, with 9 positions matching TRBD1. Germline CDR1 is KGHSH and CDR2 is LQKENI. V lost 3 bases to trimming and J lost 0 bases; unmatched junction nucleotides: 8. CDR3 length: 17 residues. The CDR3 coding sequence is TGTGCCAGCTCACCGAGAATTGGGACAGGGCTGAACACTGAAGCTTTCTTT. Residues: CASSPRIGTGLNTEAFF. The whole variable domain, remainder taken from reference TRBV18 and TRBJ1-1, is NAGVMQNPRHLVRRRGQEARLRCSPMKGHSHVYWYRQLPEEGLKFMVYLQKENIIDESGMPKERFSAEFPKEGPSILRIQQVVRGDSAAYFCASSPRIGTGLNTEAFFGQGTRLTVV.

This clone showed up just a few times. Distinct nucleotide sequences in the sample also encode this CDR3. V is TRBV20-1 and J is TRBJ1-2, with D uncertain. V was pared by 0 bases and J by 5 bases, with 4 bases between. CDR3 length: 11 residues. From germline, CDR1 is DFQATT and CDR2 SNEGSKA (reference sequence). CDR3 amino acids: CSARDVYGYTF. The CDR3, as DNA: TGCAGTGCTAGAGATGTATATGGCTACACCTTC.

The rearrangement uses TRBV7-8 and TRBJ1-1, with 9 bases fitting TRBD1. The CDR3 sequence is 15 residues long. Germline V CDR1 and CDR2: SGHVS, FQNEAQ. The ends lost 5 bases at V and 4 bases at J; junction bases unmatched: 8. CDR3 DNA sequence: TGTGCCAGCAGCCCCTTCGTGACAGGGGGCACTGAAGCTTTCTTT. This translates into CASSPFVTGGTEAFF. Supplemented by reference TRBV7-8 and TRBJ1-1, the full variable domain reads GAGVSQSPRYKVAKRGQDVALRCDPISGHVSLFWYQQALGQGPEFLTYFQNEAQLDKSGLPSDRFFAERPEGSVSTLKIQRTQQEDSAVYLCASSPFVTGGTEAFFGQGTRLTVV.

This clone has just one count. The chain has TRBV7-2 and TRBJ1-2; D gene unclear. The CDR3 sequence is 16 residues long. Germline V CDR1 and CDR2: SGHTA, FQGNSA. V dropped 1 base and J dropped 12 bases, with 24 bases sitting between them. The CDR3 sequence: CASSLDPAALSMKDTF. The CDR3 coding sequence is TGTGCCAGCAGCTTAGACCCGGCAGCCCTCTCTATGAAGGACACCTTC.

The chain couples TRBV11-2 to TRBJ2-1; D gene unclear. The CDR3 spans 14 residues. The V gene lost 5 bases and the J gene lost 0 bases, with 8 bases spanning the gap. Germline V gene data show CDR1 as SGHAT and CDR2 as FQNNGV. The CDR3 loop reads CASSRVLSYNEQFF. The CDR3, as DNA: TGTGCCAGCAGCCGGGTCCTCTCCTACAATGAGCAGTTCTTC. The variable domain in full, with the rest retrieved from reference TRBV11-2 and TRBJ2-1, is EAGVAQSPRYKIIEKRQSVAFWCNPISGHATLYWYQQILGQGPKLLIQFQNNGVVDDSQLPKDRFSAERLKGVDSTLKIQPAKLEDSAVYLCASSRVLSYNEQFFGPGTRLTVL.

The chain links TRBV11-2 to TRBJ2-2; 10 positions agree with TRBD2. Germline V gives CDR1 SGHAT, CDR2 FQNNGV. The CDR3 totals 17 residues. J gave up 5 bases and V 1 base, and 7 bases lay outside the gene matches. The CDR3 reads CASSLVMASGRTGELFF. CDR3 nucleotides: TGTGCCAGCAGCTTAGTTATGGCTAGCGGGAGAACCGGGGAGCTGTTTTTT.

This chain connects TRBV5-1 to TRBJ2-1, with a weak D call TRBD1 (6 bases). Germline loops: CDR1 SGHRS, CDR2 YFSETQ. The V gene lost 1 base and the J gene lost 8 bases, with 13 bases spanning the gap. This CDR3 region has 14 residues. The CDR3 bases are TGCGCCAGCAGCTTGTACAGGGTGGGGGATGAGCAGTTCTTC. Its protein is CASSLYRVGDEQFF.

This clone turned up a few times. V usage is TRBV10-2 and J usage is TRBJ1-1; 7 bases agree with TRBD1. The length of the CDR3 is 13 residues. The germline CDR1 and CDR2 sequences are WSHSY and SAAADI. After removal of 6 bases from V and 3 bases from J, the junction contained 4 bases not matched to a gene. CDR3: CASREGADTEAFF. In DNA form, the CDR3 reads TGCGCCAGCAGAGAGGGGGCCGACACTGAAGCTTTCTTT.